These 10 T cell receptor beta chains came from one sample sequenced in a study of glioma-infiltrating T cells after dendritic cell vaccination. Noted time point: after dendritic cell vaccination, including at tumor progression/relapse. Here immunoSEQ multiplex PCR was the method, and the copy in TCRdb shows in-frame clones only, minus some. The data contain 85,000 to 100,000 clones, 75% to 90% of them singletons. The input for sequencing was blood, taken after dendritic cell vaccination. The receptors stem from a human donor with glioblastoma.

V usage is TRBV5-1 and J usage is TRBJ2-3; 7 nucleotides align to TRBD1. Germline V lookup: CDR1 SGHRS, CDR2 YFSETQ. Trimming cost V 4 bases and J 2 bases; bases outside gene matches: 10. This CDR3 is 16 amino acids long. The CDR3 DNA follows: TGCGCCAGCAGCATAGGACAGGAGAACCCCACAGATACGCAGTATTTT. It codes for CASSIGQENPTDTQYF.

The rearrangement joins TRBV12-5 to TRBJ2-1; D is perhaps TRBD1 (5 bases). Between the trimmed V and J ends, which lost 4 bases and 8 bases, there was a span of 12 bases. The CDR3 has 13 residues. The V gene's germline CDR1 is LGHNT and CDR2 FRNRAP. The CDR3 region has the DNA TGTGCTAGTGGTTGGGGCGAGTGGGATGAGCAGTTCTTC. Translating gives CASGWGEWDEQFF.

This sequence joins TRBV7-9 and TRBJ2-1; TRBD2 agrees at 8 bases. The CDR3 has 15 residues. CDR1 and CDR2 from the germline V gene are SEHNR and FQNEAQ (reference sequence). With 6 bases clipped from V and 4 bases from J, the junction kept 8 bases outside the gene matches. For the CDR3, the DNA is TGTGCCAGCAGGCCGGGACTAGGGTCATACAATGAGCAGTTCTTC. Its translation is CASRPGLGSYNEQFF.

This chain joins TRBV6-4 and TRBJ2-5; 7 bases match TRBD1. The CDR3 consists of 15 residues. V shed 8 bases and J 2 bases; nucleotides not matched to a gene: 11. Looked up from germline, CDR1 is MRHNA and CDR2 is SNTAGT. Written as DNA, the CDR3 is TGTGCCAGCCGTAGGGACAGCTGGAGACAAGAGACCCAGTACTTC. This encodes CASRRDSWRQETQYF.

The gene calls are TRBV6-5 and TRBJ1-3; the match to TRBD1 covers 9 bases. V shed 2 bases and J 3 bases; nucleotides not matched to a gene: 5. Germline CDR1 MNHEY, CDR2 SVGAGI. There are 16 residues in the CDR3. CDR3 residues: CASSYQQGAIGNTIYF. The CDR3 DNA sequence: TGTGCCAGCAGTTACCAACAGGGGGCCATTGGAAACACCATATATTTT.

The chain uses TRBV2 and TRBJ2-1, with 7 bases that match TRBD1. Losses at the gene ends were 2 bases for V and 12 bases for J; bases not matched to a gene: 16. Germline V gene lookup returns CDR1 SNHLY and CDR2 FYNNEI. CDR3 length equals 16 residues. The CDR3 bases are TGTGCCAGCAGTGAACGGGTGACAGGGAACCGGCGTGGGCAGTTCTTC. Its translation is CASSERVTGNRRGQFF.

The chain is built from TRBV5-1 and TRBJ2-3; D unclear. Deletions cut 5 bases from V and 2 bases from J, with 12 bases between. The CDR3 spans 14 residues. Germline loops: CDR1 SGHRS, CDR2 YFSETQ. The CDR3 sequence: CASSGGSVTDTQYF. CDR3 nucleotides: TGCGCCAGCAGTGGCGGTTCCGTCACAGATACGCAGTATTTT.

This clone occurred a few times. The chain has TRBV7-9 and TRBJ1-5, with D maybe TRBD1 (5 bases). The CDR3 consists of 14 residues. Trimming removed 0 bases at V and 5 bases at J, with 8 bases between. The germline V gene encodes CDR1 SEHNR and CDR2 FQNEAQ (reference sequence). The CDR3 reads CASSLAGADQPQHF. The CDR3 bases are TGTGCCAGCAGCTTAGCAGGGGCAGATCAGCCCCAGCATTTT. The variable domain in full, completed from reference TRBV7-9 and TRBJ1-5, reads DTGVSQNPRHKITKRGQNVTFRCDPISEHNRLYWYRQTLGQGPEFLTYFQNEAQLEKSRLLSDRFSAERPKGSFSTLEIQRTEQGDSAMYLCASSLAGADQPQHFGDGTRLSIL.

The V gene is TRBV28, the J gene TRBJ2-1; 7 bases are a match to TRBD2. The junction had 9 bases not matched to a gene; V was cut back by 5 bases and J by 2 bases. Germline-derived CDR1 and CDR2 are MDHEN and SYDVKM. The CDR3 length is 16 residues. This CDR3 is CASSGRARGTYNEQFF. The CDR3 nucleotides read TGTGCCAGCAGTGGCCGGGCGCGGGGGACCTACAATGAGCAGTTCTTC.

The chain carries TRBV15 and TRBJ2-1; 8 bases align to TRBD1. This CDR3 contains 15 residues. Losses at the gene ends were 0 bases for V and 8 bases for J; bases not matched to a gene: 6. From germline, CDR1 is LNHNV and CDR2 YYDKDF (reference sequence). The CDR3, as DNA: TGTGCCACCAGCAGAGATCAGGGGGCTTTGGATGAGCAGTTCTTC. As protein: CATSRDQGALDEQFF.